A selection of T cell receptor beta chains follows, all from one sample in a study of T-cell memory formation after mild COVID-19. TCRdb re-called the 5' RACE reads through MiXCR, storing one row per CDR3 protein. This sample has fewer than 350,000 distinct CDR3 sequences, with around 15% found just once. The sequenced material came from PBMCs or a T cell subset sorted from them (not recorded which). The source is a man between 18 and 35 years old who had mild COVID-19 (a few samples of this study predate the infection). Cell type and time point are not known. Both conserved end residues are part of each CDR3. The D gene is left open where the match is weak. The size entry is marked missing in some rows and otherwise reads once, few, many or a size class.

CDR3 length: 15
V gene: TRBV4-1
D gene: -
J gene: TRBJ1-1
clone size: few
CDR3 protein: CATAPLGGIVVEAFF
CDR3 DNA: TGCGCCACCGCACCTCTCGGCGGGATTGTTGTGGAAGCTTTCTTT

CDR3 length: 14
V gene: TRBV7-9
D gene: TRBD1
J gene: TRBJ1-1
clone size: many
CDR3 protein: CASSMGQGNTEAFF
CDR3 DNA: TGTGCCAGCAGCATGGGACAGGGGAACACTGAAGCTTTCTTT

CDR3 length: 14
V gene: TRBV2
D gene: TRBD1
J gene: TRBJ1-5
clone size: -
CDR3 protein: CASSADRADQPQHF
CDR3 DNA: TGTGCCAGCAGCGCGGACAGGGCGGATCAGCCCCAGCATTTT

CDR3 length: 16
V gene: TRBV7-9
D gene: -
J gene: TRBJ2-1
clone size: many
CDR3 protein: CASSLAVQKRYNEQFF
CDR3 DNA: TGTGCCAGCAGCTTAGCGGTACAGAAGCGATACAATGAGCAGTTCTTC

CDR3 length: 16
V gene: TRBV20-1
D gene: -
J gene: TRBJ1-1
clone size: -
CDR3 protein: CSALRAGERFGTEAFF
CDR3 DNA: TGCAGTGCCCTGAGGGCAGGGGAACGTTTTGGCACTGAAGCTTTCTTT

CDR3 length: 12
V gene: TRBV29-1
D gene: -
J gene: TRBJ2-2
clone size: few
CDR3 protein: CSVERVTGELFF
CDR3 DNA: TGCAGCGTTGAGAGGGTTACGGGGGAGCTGTTTTTT

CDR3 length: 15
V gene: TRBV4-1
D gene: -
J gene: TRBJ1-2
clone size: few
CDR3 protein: CASSQGEGRAYGYTF
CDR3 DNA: TGCGCCAGCAGCCAAGGGGAAGGGAGGGCCTATGGCTACACCTTC

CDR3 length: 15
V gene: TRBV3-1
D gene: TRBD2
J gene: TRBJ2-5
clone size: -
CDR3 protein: CASSQTRGGRETQYF
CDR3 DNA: TGTGCCAGCAGCCAAACCCGCGGGGGGAGGGAGACCCAGTACTTC

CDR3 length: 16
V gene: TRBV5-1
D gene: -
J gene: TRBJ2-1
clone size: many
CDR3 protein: CASSNQDGSSYNEQFF
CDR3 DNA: TGCGCCAGCAGCAACCAGGACGGGAGCTCCTACAATGAGCAGTTCTTC

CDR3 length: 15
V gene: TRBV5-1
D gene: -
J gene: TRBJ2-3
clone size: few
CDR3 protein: CASSLMGGPGDTQYF
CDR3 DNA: TGCGCCAGCAGCTTGATGGGGGGGCCAGGAGATACGCAGTATTTT

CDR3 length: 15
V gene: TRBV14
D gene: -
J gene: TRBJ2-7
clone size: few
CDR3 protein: CASSLRGRVSYEQYF
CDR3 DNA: TGTGCCAGCAGCCTTAGAGGGCGAGTGAGCTACGAGCAGTACTTC

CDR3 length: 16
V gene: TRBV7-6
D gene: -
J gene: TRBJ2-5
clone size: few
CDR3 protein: CASSQQTYRDQGTQYF
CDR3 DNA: TGTGCCAGCAGCCAACAAACCTACAGGGATCAAGGGACCCAGTACTTC

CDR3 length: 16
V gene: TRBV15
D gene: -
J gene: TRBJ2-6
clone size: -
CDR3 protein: CATSRDFGSGANVLTF
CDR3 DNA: TGTGCCACCAGCAGAGATTTCGGCTCTGGGGCCAACGTCCTGACTTTC

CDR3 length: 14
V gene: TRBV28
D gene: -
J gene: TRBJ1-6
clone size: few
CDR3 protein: CASSLAGTGSPLHF
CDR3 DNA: TGTGCCAGCAGTTTGGCAGGGACCGGTTCACCCCTCCACTTT

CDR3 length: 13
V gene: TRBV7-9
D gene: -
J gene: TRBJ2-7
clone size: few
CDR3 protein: CASSSSPHVEQYF
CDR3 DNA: TGTGCCAGCAGCTCCTCACCTCATGTGGAGCAGTACTTC

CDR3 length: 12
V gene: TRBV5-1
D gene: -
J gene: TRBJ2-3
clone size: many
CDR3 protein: CASSAGQNTQYF
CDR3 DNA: TGCGCCAGCAGCGCGGGACAGAATACGCAGTATTTT

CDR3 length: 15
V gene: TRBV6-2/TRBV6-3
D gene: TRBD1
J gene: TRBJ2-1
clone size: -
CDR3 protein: CASTHRLTGRDEQFF
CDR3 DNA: TGTGCCAGCACCCATCGATTGACAGGGCGGGATGAGCAGTTCTTC

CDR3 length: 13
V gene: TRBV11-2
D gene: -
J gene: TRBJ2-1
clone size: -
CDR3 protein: CASSLSMAHEQFF
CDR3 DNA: TGTGCCAGCAGCTTAAGTATGGCCCATGAGCAGTTCTTC

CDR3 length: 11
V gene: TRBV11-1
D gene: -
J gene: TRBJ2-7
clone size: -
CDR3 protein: CASSFGNEQYF
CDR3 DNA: TGTGCCAGCAGCTTCGGGAACGAGCAGTACTTC

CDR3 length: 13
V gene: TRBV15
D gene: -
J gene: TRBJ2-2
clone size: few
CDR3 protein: CATSRVPSGELFF
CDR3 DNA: TGTGCCACCAGCAGAGTCCCGAGCGGGGAGCTGTTTTTT

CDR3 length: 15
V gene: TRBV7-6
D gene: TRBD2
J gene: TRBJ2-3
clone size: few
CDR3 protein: CASSLEDGRAGGPYF
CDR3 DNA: TGTGCCAGCAGCTTAGAGGATGGTCGAGCGGGGGGGCCATATTTT

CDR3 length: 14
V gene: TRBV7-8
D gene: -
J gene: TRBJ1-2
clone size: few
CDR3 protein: CASSLAVQGGGYTF
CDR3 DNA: TGTGCCAGCAGCTTAGCGGTGCAGGGAGGAGGCTACACCTTC